This T cell receptor (beta chain) derives from a study of blood T cell repertoires in COVID-19. Study in general: The origin of the acute and convalescent COVID-19 samples was the United States, Italy and Spain.

The CDR3 runs 14 residues. Germline loops: CDR1 MDHEN, CDR2 SYDVKM. The V segment lost 4 bases and the J segment 4 bases; nucleotides outside the gene matches: 6. In the study's own analysis: Reference gene primer amplification yielded estimated nucleated cell counts. The table came from immunoSEQ multiplex PCR; TCRdb's copy has only in-frame clones and leaves some out. V and J calls and clone size are those listed in that table; D and trimming were worked out from the DNA. This sample has about 380,000 clones, with around 91% found just once. This clone was observed a single time. This receptor was taken from a man aged 18 to 30 with active or convalescent COVID-19. The sequenced material came from peripheral blood. The chain joins TRBV28 to TRBJ1-1, with 7 nucleotides matching TRBD1. In DNA form, the CDR3 reads TGTGCCAGCAGTTCAGGGGGACCCGGCACTGAAGCTTTCTTT. Translated, it gives CASSSGGPGTEAFF.